This T cell receptor (beta chain) comes out of a study of identical twins. About this clonotype itself: Its matching antigen is unknown. Germline is not matched at one junction end, which may reflect a read error.

A universal primer site arose from template switching, and cDNA bore unique molecular identifiers. Using its own MiXCR run on the 5' RACE reads, TCRdb lists one record per CDR3 protein. The sample has under 1 million distinct CDR3 sequences; around 12% are singletons. Findings and caveats of the study: Invariant MAIT and iNKT cells could partly confound zero-insertion analyses. There were fewer insertions in abundant cord blood beta clonotypes, but memory repertoires showed no such pattern. The analysis was cross-sectional rather than longitudinal within donors.

This CDR3 contains 18 residues. Germline V gene sequence: CDR1 LGHDT, CDR2 YNNKEL (reference sequence). The sample was also reused in another study, on yellow fever vaccine responses in identical twins.

This chain links TRBV3-1 with TRBJ2-2; 9 nucleotides agree with TRBD1. Sequenced input: PBMCs. The sequence derives from a woman aged 18 to 35 in good health. The CDR3 bases are TGTGCCAGCACCCAACACCCGACAGGGGGAGAATACACCGGGGAGCTGTTTTTT. The encoded protein is CASTQHPTGGEYTGELFF.